The following is a T cell receptor beta chain sequence with its context. Its antigen is not yet known. One end of the junction does not line up with germline, which may come from a read error. This sample is part of a study of T cells in Graves' hyperthyroidism and ophthalmopathy (dated by TCRdb to between 2019 and 2020). Background on the whole study: Peripheral blood samples were taken at the time of initial diagnosis, prior to any treatment. A discovery cohort of about a hundred patients, approximately 45 with Graves' ophthalmopathy and 57 with stable Graves' hyperthyroidism, was used to find distinguishing TCR V-J signatures. Whether ophthalmopathy could be predicted prospectively was tested in an independent validation cohort made up of 18 to 20 hyperthyroidism patients plus 17 patients who later progressed to ophthalmopathy. The roughly 91 discovery patients were randomly split 7:3 into training and test sets. In addition, the study compared T-cell repertoires in thyroid tissue and in blood from 6 or 7 Graves' hyperthyroidism patients. Following sampling, methimazole starting at 30 mg daily was given to hyperthyroidism patients, and high-dose intravenous methylprednisolone was given to ophthalmopathy patients. The paper reports TCR Vbeta CDR3 sequencing of fewer than 150 peripheral blood samples: approximately 41 ophthalmopathy, over 70 hyperthyroidism and around 17 progressor patients. What the authors observed across the whole study: Most expanded thyroid clonotypes (frequency above 0.001) were also detected in blood, suggesting blood repertoires may reflect thyroid immune responses. In validation, progression to ophthalmopathy was predicted by the model with more than 65% sensitivity and 72% to 85% specificity, a median of approximately 6.5 months before onset. A model built on a 13 V-J signature distinguished ophthalmopathy from stable hyperthyroidism, reaching 87.88% sensitivity and about 81% specificity in cross-validation and 80%/75% in testing. Sample size was not statistically predetermined, and blinding of investigators to group allocation was not performed.

The hyperthyroidism patients were between 18 and 65 years old and newly diagnosed, with a disease duration of less than 2 months. Patients with uncontrolled infections, other autoimmune diseases, pregnancy or lactation were excluded. Diagnoses were based on clinical symptoms, serum thyroxine and TRAb, thyroid ultrasound and orbital computed tomography. For progressor patients, blood was drawn at the first diagnosis of hyperthyroidism, before any ophthalmopathy symptoms had appeared. Ficoll-Paque density gradient centrifugation was used to isolate PBMCs from around 10 ml of fresh peripheral blood. Patients classed as progressors first received a Graves' hyperthyroidism diagnosis and then went on to develop ophthalmopathy during follow-up. Trizol reagent was used to extract total RNA, and RNA quality was then checked on an Agilent 2100 Bioanalyzer. Spanning cysteine to phenylalanine, the CDR3 consists of 16 amino acids. Only the CDR3 part of the read is kept: 48 bases, read in frame from the first base. CDR1 and CDR2 were assigned from the germline V gene as SGDLS and YYNGEE.

TCR beta CDR3 regions were amplified from RNA transcripts. For the first round of RT-PCR on the TCR CDR3, the HTBI primer set was used together with the Qiagen OneStep RT-PCR kit. A second multiplex PCR round built the libraries, followed by size selection and purification. Paired-end sequencing of the libraries was performed with 100 bp reads on an Illumina HiSeq2000. The authors processed their data as follows. SOAPnuke was used to process the raw data, removing reads that contained adapters or uncalled bases, had a mean Phred below 15, or lacked an exact match to the constant primer or identifier. COPE v1.2.5 was used to merge high-quality paired reads, and clonotypes were defined as unique nucleotide sequences. MiTCR v1.1 was used to align clonotypes to the IMGT TRBV, TRBD and TRBJ reference segments. Only V-J combinations with frequency above 0.0001, covering roughly 99% of repertoires, were analysed. The TCS score was defined as F50 (clonal expansion) divided by E x V (chaos), with BLOSUM62-based TCRdist calculated between CDR3 peptides within each V-J. Welch's t-statistics and random forest reduced around 510 V-J features to some 14, which were used in a naive Bayes classifier (R e1071). TCRdb took the public reads, trimmed them with fastp at Q25, ran MiXCR for clone calling and kept in-frame beta chains. Each entry is one CDR3 protein sequence, shown with its most common DNA and genes. It is TCRdb's table, rather than the study itself, that gives the V and J calls and clone size. Here the sample has 550,000 to 850,000 distinct CDR3 sequences; around 20% occur a single time. The ten largest clones capture around 17% of the sample.

The sequence joins TRBV9 to TRBJ1-6; no confident D gene assignment can be made. Sequencing was carried out using blood. This TCR was sampled from a woman in her forties or fifties with Graves' hyperthyroidism that later progressed to Graves' ophthalmopathy. The bases are TGTGCCAGCAGCTCCAAGAGAGACTCCTATAATTCACCCCTCCACTTC. This gives the protein CASSSKRDSYNSPLHF.